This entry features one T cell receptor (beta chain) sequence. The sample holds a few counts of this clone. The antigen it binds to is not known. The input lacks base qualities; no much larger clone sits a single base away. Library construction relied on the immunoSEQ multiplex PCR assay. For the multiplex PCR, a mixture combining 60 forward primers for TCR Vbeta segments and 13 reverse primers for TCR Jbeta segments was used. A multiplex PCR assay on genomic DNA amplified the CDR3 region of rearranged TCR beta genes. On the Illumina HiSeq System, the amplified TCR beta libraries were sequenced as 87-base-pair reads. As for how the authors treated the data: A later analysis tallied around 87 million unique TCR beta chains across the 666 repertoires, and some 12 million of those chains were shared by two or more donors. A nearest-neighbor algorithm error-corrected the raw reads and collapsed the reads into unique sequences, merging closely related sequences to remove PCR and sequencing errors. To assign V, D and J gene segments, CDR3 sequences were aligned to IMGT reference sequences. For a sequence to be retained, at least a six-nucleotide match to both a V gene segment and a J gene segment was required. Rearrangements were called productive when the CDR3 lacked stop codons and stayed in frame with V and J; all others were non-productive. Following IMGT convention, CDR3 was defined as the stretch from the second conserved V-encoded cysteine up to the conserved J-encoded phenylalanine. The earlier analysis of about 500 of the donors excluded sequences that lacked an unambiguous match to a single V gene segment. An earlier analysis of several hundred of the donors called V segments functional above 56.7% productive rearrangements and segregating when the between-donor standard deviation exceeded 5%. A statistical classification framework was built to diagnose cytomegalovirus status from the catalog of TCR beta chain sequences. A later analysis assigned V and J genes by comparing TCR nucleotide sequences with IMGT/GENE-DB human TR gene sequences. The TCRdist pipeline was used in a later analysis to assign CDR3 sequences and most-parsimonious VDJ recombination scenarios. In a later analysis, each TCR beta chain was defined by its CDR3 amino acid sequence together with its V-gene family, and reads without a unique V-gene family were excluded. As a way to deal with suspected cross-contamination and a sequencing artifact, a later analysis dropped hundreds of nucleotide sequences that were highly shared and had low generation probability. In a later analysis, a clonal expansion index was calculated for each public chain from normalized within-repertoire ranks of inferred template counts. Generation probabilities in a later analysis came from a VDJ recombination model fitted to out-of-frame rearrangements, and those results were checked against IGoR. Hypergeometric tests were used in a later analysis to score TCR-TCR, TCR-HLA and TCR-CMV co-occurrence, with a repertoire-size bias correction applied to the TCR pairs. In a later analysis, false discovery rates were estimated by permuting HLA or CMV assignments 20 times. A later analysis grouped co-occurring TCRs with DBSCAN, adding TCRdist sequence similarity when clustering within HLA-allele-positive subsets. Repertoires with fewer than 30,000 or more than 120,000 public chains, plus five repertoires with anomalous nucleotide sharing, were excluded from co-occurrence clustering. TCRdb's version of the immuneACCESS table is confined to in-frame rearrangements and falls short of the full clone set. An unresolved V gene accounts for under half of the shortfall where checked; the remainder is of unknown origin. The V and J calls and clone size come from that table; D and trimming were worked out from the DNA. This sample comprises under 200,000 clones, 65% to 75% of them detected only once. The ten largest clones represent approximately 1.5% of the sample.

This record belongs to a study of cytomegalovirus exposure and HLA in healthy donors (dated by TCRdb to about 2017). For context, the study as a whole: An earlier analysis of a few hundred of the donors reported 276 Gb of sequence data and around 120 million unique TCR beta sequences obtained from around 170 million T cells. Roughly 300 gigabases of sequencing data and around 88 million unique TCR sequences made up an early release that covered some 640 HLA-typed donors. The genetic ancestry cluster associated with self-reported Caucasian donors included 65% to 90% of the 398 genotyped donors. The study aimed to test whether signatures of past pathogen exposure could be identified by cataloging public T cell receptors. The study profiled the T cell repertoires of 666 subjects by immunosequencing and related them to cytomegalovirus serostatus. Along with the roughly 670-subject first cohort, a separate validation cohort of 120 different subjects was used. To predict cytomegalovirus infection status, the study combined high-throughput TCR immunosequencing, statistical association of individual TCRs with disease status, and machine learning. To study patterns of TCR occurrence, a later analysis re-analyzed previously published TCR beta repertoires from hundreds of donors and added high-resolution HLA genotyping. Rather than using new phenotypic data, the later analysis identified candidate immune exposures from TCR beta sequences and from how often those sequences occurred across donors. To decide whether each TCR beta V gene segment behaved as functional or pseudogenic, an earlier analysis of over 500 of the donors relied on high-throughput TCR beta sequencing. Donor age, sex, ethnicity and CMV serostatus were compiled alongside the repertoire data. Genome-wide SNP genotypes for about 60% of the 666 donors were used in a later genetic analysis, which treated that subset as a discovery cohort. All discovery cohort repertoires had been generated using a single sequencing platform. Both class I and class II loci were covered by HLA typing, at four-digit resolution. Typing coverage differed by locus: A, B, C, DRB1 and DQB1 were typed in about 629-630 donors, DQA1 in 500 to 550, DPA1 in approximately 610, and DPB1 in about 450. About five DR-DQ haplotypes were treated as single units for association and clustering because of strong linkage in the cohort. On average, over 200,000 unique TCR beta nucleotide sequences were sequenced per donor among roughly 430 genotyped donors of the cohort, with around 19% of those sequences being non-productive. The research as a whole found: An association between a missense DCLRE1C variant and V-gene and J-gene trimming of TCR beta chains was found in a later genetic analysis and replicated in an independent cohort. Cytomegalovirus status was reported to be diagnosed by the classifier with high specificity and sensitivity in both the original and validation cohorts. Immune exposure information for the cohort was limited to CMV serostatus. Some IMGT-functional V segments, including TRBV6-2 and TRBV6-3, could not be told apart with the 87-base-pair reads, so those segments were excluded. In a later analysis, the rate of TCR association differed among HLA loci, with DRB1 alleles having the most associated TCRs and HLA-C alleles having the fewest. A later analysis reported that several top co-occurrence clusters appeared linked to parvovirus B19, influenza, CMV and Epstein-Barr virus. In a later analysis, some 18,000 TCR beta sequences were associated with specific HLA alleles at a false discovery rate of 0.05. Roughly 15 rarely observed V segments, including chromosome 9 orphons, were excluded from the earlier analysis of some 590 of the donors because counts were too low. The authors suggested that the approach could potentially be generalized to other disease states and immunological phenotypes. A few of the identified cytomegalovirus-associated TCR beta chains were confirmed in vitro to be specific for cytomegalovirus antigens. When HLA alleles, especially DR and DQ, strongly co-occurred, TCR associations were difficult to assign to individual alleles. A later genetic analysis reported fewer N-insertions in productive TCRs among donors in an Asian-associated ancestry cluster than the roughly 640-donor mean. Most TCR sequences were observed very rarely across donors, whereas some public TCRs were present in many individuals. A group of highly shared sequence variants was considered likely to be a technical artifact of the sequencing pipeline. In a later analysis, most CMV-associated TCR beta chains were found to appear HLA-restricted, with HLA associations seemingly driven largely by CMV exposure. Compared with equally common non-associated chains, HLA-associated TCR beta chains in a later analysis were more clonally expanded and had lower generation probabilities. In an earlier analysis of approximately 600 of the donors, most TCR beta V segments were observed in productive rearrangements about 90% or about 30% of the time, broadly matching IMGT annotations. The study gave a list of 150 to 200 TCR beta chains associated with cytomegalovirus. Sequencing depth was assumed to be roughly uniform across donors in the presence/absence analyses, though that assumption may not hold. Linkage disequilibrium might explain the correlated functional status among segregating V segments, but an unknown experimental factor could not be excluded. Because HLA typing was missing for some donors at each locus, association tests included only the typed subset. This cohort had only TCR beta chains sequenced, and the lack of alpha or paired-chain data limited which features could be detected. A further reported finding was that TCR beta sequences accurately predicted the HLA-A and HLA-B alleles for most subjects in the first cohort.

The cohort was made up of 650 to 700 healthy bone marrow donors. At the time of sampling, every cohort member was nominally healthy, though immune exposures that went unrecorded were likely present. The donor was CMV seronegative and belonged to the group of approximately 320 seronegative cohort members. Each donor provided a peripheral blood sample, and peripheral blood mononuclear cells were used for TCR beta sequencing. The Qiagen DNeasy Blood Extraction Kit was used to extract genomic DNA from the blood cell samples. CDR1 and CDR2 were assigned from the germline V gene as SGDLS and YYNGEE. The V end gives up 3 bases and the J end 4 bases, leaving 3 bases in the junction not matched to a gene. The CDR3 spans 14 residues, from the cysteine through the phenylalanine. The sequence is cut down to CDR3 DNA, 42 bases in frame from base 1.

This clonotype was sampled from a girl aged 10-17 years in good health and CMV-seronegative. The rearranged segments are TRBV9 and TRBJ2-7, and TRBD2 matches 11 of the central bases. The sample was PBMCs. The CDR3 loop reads CASSAGTSGYEQYF. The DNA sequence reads TGTGCCAGCAGCGCCGGGACTAGCGGTTACGAGCAGTACTTC.